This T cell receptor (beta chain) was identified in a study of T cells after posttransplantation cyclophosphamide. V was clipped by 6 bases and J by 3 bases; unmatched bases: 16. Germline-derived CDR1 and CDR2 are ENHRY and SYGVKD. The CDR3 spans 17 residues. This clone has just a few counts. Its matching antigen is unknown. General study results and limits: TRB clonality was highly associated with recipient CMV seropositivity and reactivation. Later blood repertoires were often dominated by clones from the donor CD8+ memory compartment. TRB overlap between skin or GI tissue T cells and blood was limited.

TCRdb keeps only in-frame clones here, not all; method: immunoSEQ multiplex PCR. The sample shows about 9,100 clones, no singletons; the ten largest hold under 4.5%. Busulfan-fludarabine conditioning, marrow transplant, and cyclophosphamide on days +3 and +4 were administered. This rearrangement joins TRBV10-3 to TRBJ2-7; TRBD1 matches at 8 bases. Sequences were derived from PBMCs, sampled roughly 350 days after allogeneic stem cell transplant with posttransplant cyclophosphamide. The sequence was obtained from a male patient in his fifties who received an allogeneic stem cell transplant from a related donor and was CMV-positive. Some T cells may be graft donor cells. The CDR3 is CAIRGQGPSFFNYEQYF. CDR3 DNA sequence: TGTGCCATCAGAGGACAGGGCCCTTCGTTTTTTAACTACGAGCAGTACTTC.